Sequencing of this TCR beta chain was carried out in a study of T cells in Graves' hyperthyroidism and ophthalmopathy. The CDR3 has 15 residues. The V and J ends lost 1 base and 4 bases respectively, with 16 bases between them. CDR1 and CDR2 from the germline V gene are SQVTM and ANQGSEA. Only a few counts were recorded for this clonotype. Amplification of TCR beta CDR3 regions used RNA as the template. HTBI primers were the set used in a first-round RT-PCR of the TCR CDR3. TCRdb redid the calling of the multiplex PCR reads with MiXCR, one entry per CDR3 protein. The table records around 420,000 distinct CDR3 sequences, 15% to 18% of them present only once. The study excluded patients with uncontrolled infection, other autoimmune disease, pregnancy or lactation. Diagnosis relied on clinical symptoms, serum thyroxine and TRAb, thyroid ultrasound and orbital computed tomography. PBMCs were sourced from roughly 9.3 ml fresh peripheral blood.

The sequence was obtained from a woman in her late teens or twenties with Graves' hyperthyroidism. The material sequenced was blood. This chain joins TRBV29-1 and TRBJ1-2, with D hard to call. The CDR3 region is CSVEGRARPSYGYTF. In DNA, the CDR3 is TGCAGCGTTGAAGGGCGGGCTCGACCTAGCTATGGCTACACCTTC.